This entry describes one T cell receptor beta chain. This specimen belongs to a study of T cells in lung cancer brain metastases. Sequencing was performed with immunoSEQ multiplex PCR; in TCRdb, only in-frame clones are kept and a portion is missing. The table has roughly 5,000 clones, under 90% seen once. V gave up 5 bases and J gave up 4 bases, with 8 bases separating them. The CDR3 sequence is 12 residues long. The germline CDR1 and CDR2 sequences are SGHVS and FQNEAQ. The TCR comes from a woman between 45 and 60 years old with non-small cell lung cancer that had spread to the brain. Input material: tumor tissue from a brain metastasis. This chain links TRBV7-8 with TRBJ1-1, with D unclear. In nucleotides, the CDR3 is TGTGCCAGCAGCCGTGTGGGCACTGAAGCTTTCTTT. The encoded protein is CASSRVGTEAFF.